These T cell receptor beta chains were read from a single sample in a study of blood T cell repertoires in COVID-19. The method was immunoSEQ multiplex PCR; TCRdb's version includes in-frame clones alone and lacks a portion of them. The repertoire holds about 50,000 clones, with around 87% as singletons. Sequenced: PBMCs or T cells enriched from blood (not recorded which). These receptors were collected from a woman between 50 and 59 years old who had recovered from COVID-19. Both conserved end residues are part of each CDR3. The D gene is left open where the match is weak. The size of a clone is reported for some rows only, either as once, few or many, or as a class for expanded clones.

TGTGCCAGCAGTTCAGGGGCCGCGAACACCGGGGAGCTGTTTTTT | CASSSGAANTGELFF | - | TRBJ2-2 | - | TRBV28
TGTGCCAGCAGTGGAGGACCCATGAACACTGAAGCTTTCTTT | CASSGGPMNTEAFF | - | TRBJ1-1 | - | TRBV7-2
TGTGCCAGCAGTGTCAACGCGGGAAACACTGAAGCTTTCTTT | CASSVNAGNTEAFF | - | TRBJ1-1 | - | TRBV6-4
TGTGCCAGCAGCTTGGGGCGGGAGGATTGGCATGAGCAGTTCTTC | CASSLGREDWHEQFF | TRBD2 | TRBJ2-1 | - | TRBV5-4
TGTGCCAGCAGTTTGTACAGTTTCTTTGGTGAAGCTTTCTTT | CASSLYSFFGEAFF | - | TRBJ1-1 | - | TRBV28
TGCGCCAGCAGCCAAACTAGCGGGAGGCTCACCGGGGAGCTGTTTTTT | CASSQTSGRLTGELFF | TRBD2 | TRBJ2-2 | - | TRBV4-3
TGTGCCAGCAGTTACCAGACAGGAGCAGAGGGCTACACCTTC | CASSYQTGAEGYTF | - | TRBJ1-2 | - | TRBV6-5
TGTGCCATCAGGTCTCAGGGTAACGATAATTCACCCCTCCACTTT | CAIRSQGNDNSPLHF | - | TRBJ1-6 | - | TRBV10-3
TGTGCCACCAGTGATGCGACTAGAAGCTCCTACAATGAGCAGTTCTTC | CATSDATRSSYNEQFF | - | TRBJ2-1 | once | TRBV24-1
TGCGCCAGCAGCCAAGAATACGGGGGGCCCCAGCATTTT | CASSQEYGGPQHF | - | TRBJ1-5 | - | TRBV4-3
TGTGCCAGCATCCCATCTGGGTCGGGACAGGGAATCTATGGCTACACCTTC | CASIPSGSGQGIYGYTF | TRBD1 | TRBJ1-2 | few | TRBV28
TGTGCCAGCAGCTTAGGAAGGCGGAACGAGCAGTACTTC | CASSLGRRNEQYF | - | TRBJ2-7 | - | TRBV7-8
TGTGCCAGCAGCCAAGAGGGCCGGAACACCGGGGAGCTGTTTTTT | CASSQEGRNTGELFF | - | TRBJ2-2 | - | TRBV3-1/TRBV3-2
TGTGCCAGCAGTTGGACAGACTATGGCTACACCTTC | CASSWTDYGYTF | - | TRBJ1-2 | - | TRBV6-2/TRBV6-3
TGTGCCAGCACCGAACGAAGGGGCCTTAACAATGAGCAGTTCTTC | CASTERRGLNNEQFF | - | TRBJ2-1 | - | TRBV28
TGTGCCAACCTGGGACAGGGGGCAGGCGGGGAGCTGTTTTTT | CANLGQGAGGELFF | TRBD1 | TRBJ2-2 | once | TRBV10-3
TGTGCCAGCAGTGCGCAGGGACAGGGAGCCTATGGCTACACCTTC | CASSAQGQGAYGYTF | TRBD1 | TRBJ1-2 | few | TRBV2
TGTGCCAGCAGCCAAGTCTCAGGGGGCGGCTATGGCTACACCTTC | CASSQVSGGGYGYTF | TRBD1 | TRBJ1-2 | - | TRBV3-1/TRBV3-2
TGTGCCAGTAGTATTATGTGGGACCGAAGCGGGGAGACCCAGTACTTC | CASSIMWDRSGETQYF | - | TRBJ2-5 | - | TRBV19
TGTGCCAGCAGCAAATCTGGCAGCAGGGGCCTCAATCAGCCCCAGCATTTT | CASSKSGSRGLNQPQHF | - | TRBJ1-5 | - | TRBV7-2
TGTGCCATCAGTGCCCGGGACAGAGAAGAGACCCAGTACTTC | CAISARDREETQYF | TRBD1 | TRBJ2-5 | - | TRBV10-3
TGCGCCAGCAGCACAACCGGGACAGGGACCGAAAAACTGTTTTTT | CASSTTGTGTEKLFF | TRBD1 | TRBJ1-4 | once | TRBV5-1
TGTGCCAGCAGCCAAAATAGGGGGAGCAATCAGCCCCAGCATTTT | CASSQNRGSNQPQHF | - | TRBJ1-5 | - | TRBV7-8
TGTGCCAGCAGTGGACAGGGGGTTACCTACGAGCAGTACTTC | CASSGQGVTYEQYF | TRBD1 | TRBJ2-7 | few | TRBV2
TGTGCCAGCAGTGACCAGGGGCTCACTGAAGCTTTCTTT | CASSDQGLTEAFF | - | TRBJ1-1 | once | TRBV6-1
TGTGCCAGCAGCTTGCCCGGGCGGGGCCTGGAGGGTGAGCAGTTCTTC | CASSLPGRGLEGEQFF | - | TRBJ2-1 | once | TRBV5-6
TGTGCCAGCAGTCTATGGGAGCTAGGTACTGAAGCTTTCTTT | CASSLWELGTEAFF | - | TRBJ1-1 | - | TRBV28
TGTGCCAGCAGTCCGAGCGGGGGGGCCAACAATGAGCAGTTCTTC | CASSPSGGANNEQFF | TRBD2 | TRBJ2-1 | - | TRBV28
TGCAGCGTCGCTCAGGGGGCGGGTGGCTACACCTTC | CSVAQGAGGYTF | TRBD1 | TRBJ1-2 | - | TRBV29-1
TGTGCCAGCAGCTCGCCGGGACTAGCGGGAGGAAGCACAGATACGCAGTATTTT | CASSSPGLAGGSTDTQYF | TRBD2 | TRBJ2-3 | - | TRBV9
TGTGCCAGCACCTTAAAGCGGGGAGGAGGCAAAAACATTCAGTACTTC | CASTLKRGGGKNIQYF | TRBD2 | TRBJ2-4 | - | TRBV13